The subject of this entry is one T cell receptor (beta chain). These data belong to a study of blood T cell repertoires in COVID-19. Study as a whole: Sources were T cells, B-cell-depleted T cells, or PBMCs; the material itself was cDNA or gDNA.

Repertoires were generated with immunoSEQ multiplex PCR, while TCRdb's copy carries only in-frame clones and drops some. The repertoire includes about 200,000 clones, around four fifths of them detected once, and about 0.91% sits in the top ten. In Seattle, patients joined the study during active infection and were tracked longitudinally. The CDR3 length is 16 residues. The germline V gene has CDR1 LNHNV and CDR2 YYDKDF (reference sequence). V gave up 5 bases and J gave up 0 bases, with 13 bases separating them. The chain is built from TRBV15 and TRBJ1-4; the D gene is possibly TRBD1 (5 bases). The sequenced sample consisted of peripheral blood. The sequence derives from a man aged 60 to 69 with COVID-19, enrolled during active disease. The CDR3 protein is CATSPGLFATNEKLFF. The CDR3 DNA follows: TGTGCCACCAGCCCGGGACTATTCGCAACTAATGAAAAACTGTTTTTT.